This T cell receptor beta chain was identified in a study of blood T cells in healthy people across ages. Study findings and constraints: Measured against age, TCR beta diversity per million T cells decreased in a roughly linear manner.

The CDR3 is 15 amino acids. Unmatched junction bases numbered 9, after V lost 5 bases and J lost 5 bases. Germline CDR1 and CDR2: SEHNR and FQNEAQ (reference sequence). A sample-barcoded 5' primer and a J-beta primer mix were used in a second PCR of about 6 to 11 cycles. With 12 random nucleotides, a template-switch adaptor tagged each individual cDNA molecule. Every sample returned 2.5 million or more CDR3-containing paired-end reads. Each CDR3 protein gets one entry after TCRdb re-called the 5' RACE reads with MiXCR. In the table there are over a million distinct CDR3 sequences, 59% of which are singletons. Drawn from each donor were ten milliliters of peripheral blood. With respect to this clonotype: No antigen is known for it.

Sequenced input: blood. The J gene is TRBJ2-1, the V gene TRBV7-9; 7 bases line up with TRBD2. This receptor was obtained from a man younger than 35 in good health. The CDR3: CASSPGGGYDNEQFF. The CDR3 coding sequence is TGTGCCAGCAGCCCGGGGGGAGGTTACGACAATGAGCAGTTCTTC. The complete variable domain, with remaining parts taken from reference TRBV7-9 and TRBJ2-1, reads DTGVSQNPRHKITKRGQNVTFRCDPISEHNRLYWYRQTLGQGPEFLTYFQNEAQLEKSRLLSDRFSAERPKGSFSTLEIQRTEQGDSAMYLCASSPGGGYDNEQFFGPGTRLTVL.